The 30 T cell receptor beta chains presented below share a single source sample, sequenced in a study of blood T cell repertoires in COVID-19. Sequencing was performed with immunoSEQ multiplex PCR; in TCRdb, only in-frame clones are kept and a portion is missing. This sample carries under 25,000 clones, around 69% of them seen once, and the ten largest clones take 20%. Sequenced sample: peripheral blood. These receptors originate from a human donor in a cohort sampled during active or convalescent COVID-19.

This rearrangement joins TRBV28 to TRBJ1-1; TRBD1 matches at 7 bases. The V and J ends lost 6 bases and 1 base, in that order; junction bases with no gene match: 8. Germline V gene lookup returns CDR1 MDHEN and CDR2 SYDVKM. The CDR3 sequence is 15 residues long. The DNA for the CDR3 is TGTGCCAGCAGCCAAACGACAGGGAGGAACACTGAAGCTTTCTTT. This sequence encodes CASSQTTGRNTEAFF.

V usage is TRBV11-2 and J usage is TRBJ2-2, with 9 bases fitting TRBD2. The CDR3 covers 17 residues. V shed 2 bases and J 3 bases; nucleotides not matched to a gene: 7. The V gene's germline CDR1 is SGHAT and CDR2 FQNNGV. CDR3 DNA: TGTGCCAGCAGCTTATCCGGACTAGCGAGCCACACCGGGGAGCTGTTTTTT. This encodes CASSLSGLASHTGELFF.

This clone ranks as medium-sized. V usage is TRBV6-1 and J usage is TRBJ1-4; D is unresolved. CDR3 size: 16 residues. CDR1 MNHNS and CDR2 SASEGT come from the germline V gene. The V end lost 4 bases, the J end lost 0 bases, and 12 bases lay between the germline ends. The CDR3 bases are TGTGCCAGCAGTGGGATGACGGCGGCAACTAATGAAAAACTGTTTTTT. Amino acid sequence: CASSGMTAATNEKLFF.

The chain joins TRBV24-1 to TRBJ2-1, with TRBD2 identical over 9 bases. Germline V gene lookup returns CDR1 KGHDR and CDR2 SFDVKD. This CDR3 contains 15 residues. The J segment lost 8 bases and the V segment lost 2 bases, leaving 6 bases of the junction unmatched. The DNA of the CDR3 is TGTGCCACCAGTGATTCCTCTAGCGGGAACTATGAGCAGTTCTTC. It specifies CATSDSSSGNYEQFF.

This rearrangement joins TRBV11-2 to TRBJ2-1, with 9 nucleotides matching TRBD1. In germline, CDR1 is SGHAT, CDR2 FQNNGV. This CDR3 has 14 residues. V lost 3 bases and J lost 6; bases outside the gene matches: 3. CDR3 coding DNA: TGTGCCAGCAGCTTGGGACAGGGACGCAATGAGCAGTTCTTC. Its protein product is CASSLGQGRNEQFF.

This clone showed up just once. The chain links TRBV30 to TRBJ2-3; 8 bases map to TRBD2. This CDR3 has 13 amino acids. Per germline, CDR1 GTSNPN and CDR2 SVGIG (reference sequence). V lost 0 bases and J lost 5; bases outside the gene matches: 1. Here the CDR3 reads CAWSVLAEDTQYF. In DNA form, the CDR3 reads TGTGCCTGGAGTGTACTAGCGGAAGATACGCAGTATTTT.

This chain joins TRBV7-2 and TRBJ2-1; TRBD1 matches 11 bases. Unmatched junction bases numbered 3, after V lost 5 bases and J lost 0 bases. Germline CDR1 and CDR2: SGHTA and FQGNSA. CDR3 length equals 16 residues. This CDR3 reads CASSRGTGGSYNEQFF. As DNA, the CDR3 is TGTGCCAGCAGCCGTGGGACAGGGGGCTCCTACAATGAGCAGTTCTTC.

The V call is TRBV7-9, the J call TRBJ2-4; D is ambiguous. CDR1 is SEHNR and CDR2 is FQNEAQ in the germline V gene (reference sequence). Trimming took 6 bases from V and 8 from J, leaving 14 bases between them. The CDR3 runs to 13 residues. The CDR3 region is CASSSRIFDIQYF. CDR3 coding DNA: TGTGCCAGCAGTTCCCGTATCTTCGACATTCAGTACTTC.

The chain employs TRBV2 and TRBJ2-5; weak D call: TRBD2 (6 bases). The CDR3 totals 14 residues. Trimming took off 4 bases at V and 1 base at J, with 10 bases between the two ends. CDR1 is SNHLY, CDR2 FYNNEI, per germline. For the CDR3, the DNA is TGTGCCAGCAGTGGCGGGACGATCCAAGAGACCCAGTACTTC. Protein product: CASSGGTIQETQYF.

The V gene is TRBV3-1 (or the pseudogene TRBV3-2), the J gene TRBJ2-7; 7 nucleotides match TRBD2. J lost 2 bases, V lost 2 bases, and 6 bases had no gene match. CDR3 size: 15 residues. The germline CDR1 and CDR2 sequences are LGHDT and YNNKEL (reference sequence). The CDR3 sequence: CASSQRLAVPYEQYF. The CDR3 nucleotides read TGTGCCAGCAGCCAAAGGCTAGCGGTCCCCTACGAGCAGTACTTC.

The genes are TRBV5-4 and TRBJ1-1; tentatively, D is TRBD1 (5 bases). V dropped 2 bases and J dropped 4 bases, with 6 bases sitting between them. The CDR3 is 12 residues long. From germline, CDR1 is SGHNT and CDR2 YYREEE (reference sequence). DNA for the CDR3: TGTGCCAGCAGCTTCCAGGGCACTGAAGCTTTCTTT. Translating gives CASSFQGTEAFF.

The sample holds one count of this clone. CDR3 coding DNA: TGTGCCAGTAGTATATTTTTCACGGGGAGGGTTCAGCCCCAGCATTTT. It encodes CASSIFFTGRVQPQHF. J is TRBJ1-5 and V is TRBV19, with D hard to call. Per the germline V gene, CDR1 is LNHDA and CDR2 is SQIVND (reference sequence). Deletions cut 2 bases from V and 6 bases from J, with 17 bases between. The CDR3 totals 16 residues.

The rearrangement links TRBV4-1 to TRBJ2-2; 8 nucleotides agree with TRBD1. The ends lost 7 bases at V and 10 bases at J; junction bases unmatched: 8. The CDR3 totals 13 residues. Germline V gives CDR1 MGHRA, CDR2 YSYEKL. CDR3 amino acids: CASTNRGALELFF. DNA for the CDR3: TGCGCCAGCACGAACAGGGGGGCATTGGAGCTGTTTTTT.

There are a few counts of this clone. V usage is TRBV15 and J usage is TRBJ1-2, with 7 positions matching TRBD1. Looked up from germline, CDR1 is LNHNV and CDR2 is YYDKDF (reference sequence). CDR3 size: 12 residues. V was clipped by 5 bases and J by 7 bases; unmatched bases: 4. CDR3 nucleotide sequence: TGTGCCACCAGCGACAGGGTAGGTGGCTACACCTTC. It codes for CATSDRVGGYTF.

CDR3 bases: TGTGCCAGCAGCTTCGGCGGGGGGGCCCAAGAGACCCAGTACTTC. Encoded protein: CASSFGGGAQETQYF. This chain joins TRBV5-4 and TRBJ2-5, with TRBD2 matching 9 bases. Trimming took 2 bases from V and 1 from J; bases not matched to a gene: 3. This CDR3 region has 15 residues. Germline CDR1 reads SGHNT; CDR2 reads YYREEE (reference sequence).

The J gene is TRBJ2-1, the V gene TRBV4-1; perhaps TRBD2 as D (7 bases). The CDR3 has 17 amino acids. The V end lost 4 bases, the J end lost 0 bases, and 16 bases lay between the germline ends. From germline, CDR1 is MGHRA and CDR2 YSYEKL. The CDR3: CASSLQRGGHSYNEQFF. CDR3 DNA: TGCGCCAGCAGCCTTCAACGCGGGGGACACTCCTACAATGAGCAGTTCTTC.

J is TRBJ2-3 and V is TRBV9; TRBD2 is a possible D gene (6 bases). The CDR3 is 14 amino acids. Per germline, CDR1 SGDLS and CDR2 YYNGEE. Trimming removed 4 bases from V and 2 bases from J, with 11 bases in between. The CDR3 loop is CASSPEGFTDTQYF. The DNA for the CDR3 is TGTGCCAGCAGCCCGGAGGGCTTCACAGATACGCAGTATTTT.

This rearrangement joins TRBV7-9 to TRBJ2-3; possibly TRBD2 for D (8 bases). The CDR3 totals 15 residues. V shed 3 bases and J shed 6 bases, with 16 bases lying between them. Per the germline V gene, CDR1 is SEHNR and CDR2 is FQNEAQ (reference sequence). The CDR3 region is CASSFREGRGDTQYF. CDR3 coding DNA: TGTGCCAGCAGCTTCCGGGAGGGCAGGGGGGATACGCAGTATTTT.

This rearrangement joins TRBV9 to TRBJ2-6; tentatively, D is TRBD1 (6 bases). The V and J ends lost 4 bases and 0 bases respectively, with 14 bases between them. Germline CDR1 is SGDLS and CDR2 is YYNGEE. The CDR3 runs to 17 residues. CDR3 bases: TGTGCCAGCAGCCGGACAGCAGCGAGCTCTGGGGCCAACGTCCTGACTTTC. Residues: CASSRTAASSGANVLTF. Using reference TRBV9 and TRBJ2-6 for the parts outside the CDR3, the full variable domain is DSGVTQTPKHLITATGQRVTLRCSPRSGDLSVYWYQQSLDQGLQFLIQYYNGEERAKGNILERFSAQQFPDLHSELNLSSLELGDSALYFCASSRTAASSGANVLTFGAGSRLTVL.

The chain has TRBV4-3 and TRBJ2-2; D unclear. Per germline, CDR1 LGHNA and CDR2 YSLEER. With 6 bases removed from V and 4 bases from J, the gap between germline ends came to 9 bases. The CDR3 extends over 13 amino acids. CDR3 nucleotides: TGCGCCAGCAGGGCAACCTCCACCGGGGAGCTGTTTTTT. Translation: CASRATSTGELFF.

The gene calls are TRBV6-1 and TRBJ2-3; D is perhaps TRBD1 (5 bases). Germline loops: CDR1 MNHNS, CDR2 SASEGT. This CDR3 is built from 17 residues. V lost 4 bases and J 5 bases, leaving 22 bases between the germline ends. CDR3 region: CASSARGAGRLGDTQYF. The CDR3 DNA reads TGTGCCAGCAGTGCACGTGGGGCAGGGCGGCTTGGAGATACGCAGTATTTT.

The gene calls are TRBV12-5 and TRBJ2-1, with D perhaps TRBD1 (5 bases). The CDR3 is 20 residues long. CDR1 and CDR2 from the germline V gene are LGHNT and FRNRAP. V was clipped by 0 bases and J by 4 bases, with 25 bases between them. The CDR3 spells CASGLVLSTLDSLPYNEQFF. For the CDR3, the DNA is TGTGCTAGTGGTTTGGTACTCTCTACTCTTGACAGTTTGCCTTACAATGAGCAGTTCTTC.

The rearrangement links TRBV5-1 to TRBJ2-7; 10 positions match TRBD1. The CDR3 totals 17 residues. Looked up from germline, CDR1 is SGHRS and CDR2 is YFSETQ. V was clipped by 1 base and J by 7 bases; unmatched bases: 14. The CDR3 spells CASSLTVLRQGAGEQYF. CDR3 coding DNA: TGCGCCAGCAGCTTGACTGTTCTTCGACAGGGGGCGGGTGAGCAGTACTTC. Complete variable domain (other parts from reference TRBV5-1 and TRBJ2-7): KAGVTQTPRYLIKTRGQQVTLSCSPISGHRSVSWYQQTPGQGLQFLFEYFSETQRNKGNFPGRFSGRQFSNSRSEMNVSTLELGDSALYLCASSLTVLRQGAGEQYFGPGTRLTVT.

V usage is TRBV7-9 and J usage is TRBJ1-5; D is possibly TRBD1 (6 bases). Germline V lookup: CDR1 SEHNR, CDR2 FQNEAQ (reference sequence). The CDR3 sequence is 13 residues long. Trimming left V 5 bases short and J 4 bases short, with 9 bases between. CDR3 bases: TGTGCCAGCAGCCTTCAGGGGAATCAGCCCCAGCATTTT. As protein: CASSLQGNQPQHF.

The chain is built from TRBV2 and TRBJ2-2; tentatively, D is TRBD2 (6 bases). Germline lookup yields CDR1 SNHLY and CDR2 FYNNEI. This CDR3 is built from 13 residues. The germline V and J ends were trimmed by 4 bases and 6 bases, with 9 bases remaining between them. The CDR3 is CASSGRAAGELFF. The DNA of the CDR3 is TGTGCCAGCAGTGGGAGGGCCGCCGGGGAGCTGTTTTTT. Using reference TRBV2 and TRBJ2-2 for the parts outside the CDR3, the full variable domain is EPEVTQTPSHQVTQMGQEVILRCVPISNHLYFYWYRQILGQKVEFLVSFYNNEISEKSEIFDDQFSVERPDGSNFTLKIRSTKLEDSAMYFCASSGRAAGELFFGEGSRLTVL.

This clone was found a few times. The V call is TRBV5-6, the J call TRBJ1-1, with D maybe TRBD1 (6 bases). The V end was cut by 2 bases, the J end by 5 bases, with 16 bases between. The germline V gene has CDR1 SGHDT and CDR2 YYEEEE. CDR3 length equals 15 residues. The CDR3 region is CASSFSGAPGTEAFF. The DNA of the CDR3 is TGTGCCAGCAGCTTTTCAGGGGCCCCGGGAACTGAAGCTTTCTTT.

The rearrangement uses TRBV14 and TRBJ2-7, with 10 bases matching TRBD2. Germline CDR1 is SGHDN and CDR2 is FVKESK. The CDR3 consists of 13 residues. The ends lost 4 bases at V and 4 bases at J; junction bases unmatched: 1. In DNA form, the CDR3 reads TGTGCCAGCAGCCGAGCGGGAGGGTACGAGCAGTACTTC. It translates to CASSRAGGYEQYF.

This clone was picked up a small number of times. The chain recombines TRBV28 with TRBJ1-2; TRBD1 matches 7 bases. With V trimmed by 6 bases and J by 4 bases, 17 bases remained unmatched. CDR1 and CDR2 (germline): MDHEN, SYDVKM. There are 17 residues in the CDR3. In DNA, the CDR3 is TGTGCCAGCAGGCCACTACAGGGGATAGGGATCTTCTATGGCTACACCTTC. As protein: CASRPLQGIGIFYGYTF.

This clone was picked up a small number of times. CDR3: CASSLGVGGEAFF. Written as DNA, the CDR3 is TGTGCCAGCAGCTTAGGGGTAGGAGGTGAAGCTTTCTTT. The chain combines TRBV7-8 with TRBJ1-1, with unresolved D. V was cut by 1 base and J by 7 bases, with 10 bases left in between. Germline-derived CDR1 and CDR2 are SGHVS and FQNEAQ. The CDR3 loop spans 13 amino acids.

This clone was observed at least ten times. J is TRBJ2-3 and V is TRBV3-1 (or the pseudogene TRBV3-2), with a tentative D call TRBD1 (5 bases). The ends were cut back, 4 bases at V and 0 bases at J, with 20 bases in the middle. The CDR3 totals 18 residues. Germline CDR1 reads LGHDT; CDR2 reads YNNKEL (reference sequence). The CDR3, as DNA: TGTGCCAGCAGCCCCTTCCCCCGACAGACCTCTAGCACAGATACGCAGTATTTT. It encodes CASSPFPRQTSSTDTQYF.